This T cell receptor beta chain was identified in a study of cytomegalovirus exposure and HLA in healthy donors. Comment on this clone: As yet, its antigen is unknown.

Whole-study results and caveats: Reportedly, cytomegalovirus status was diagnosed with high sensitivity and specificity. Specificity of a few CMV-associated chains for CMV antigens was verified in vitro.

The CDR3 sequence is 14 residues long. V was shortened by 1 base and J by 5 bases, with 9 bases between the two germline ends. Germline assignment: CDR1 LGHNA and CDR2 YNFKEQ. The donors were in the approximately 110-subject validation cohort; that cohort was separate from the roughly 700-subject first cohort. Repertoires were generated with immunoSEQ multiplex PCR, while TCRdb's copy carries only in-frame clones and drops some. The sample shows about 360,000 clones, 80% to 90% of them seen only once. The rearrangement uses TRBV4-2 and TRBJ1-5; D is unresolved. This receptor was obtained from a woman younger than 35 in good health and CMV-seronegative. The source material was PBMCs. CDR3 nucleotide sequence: TGTGCCAGCAGCCAAGCGGGTCCGTATCAGCCCCAGCATTTT. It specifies CASSQAGPYQPQHF.